This TCR beta chain was captured by sequencing in a study of cytomegalovirus exposure and HLA in healthy donors. PCR was performed using 60 Vbeta and 13 Jbeta primers. Source study methods: A later analysis tallied 65 million to 85 million unique TCR beta chains, about 9.9 million of them shared. Using immunoSEQ multiplex PCR, the repertoire was profiled, and TCRdb retains in-frame clones only, with some absent. D and trimming come from the DNA, and the V and J calls and clone size come from that table. The sample has roughly 150,000 clones, 70% to 85% seen once. A note on this clone: The same CDR3 can be traced to other DNA sequences in this sample.

Unmatched junction bases numbered 5, after V lost 5 bases and J lost 5 bases. The CDR3 has 13 residues. The germline V gene encodes CDR1 SGHNT and CDR2 YENEEA. Specimen: PBMCs. This TCR was recovered from a man aged 35-49 years in good health and CMV-seropositive. The chain combines TRBV11-3 with TRBJ2-7, with 8 bases matching TRBD1. The CDR3: CASSPGQGDEQYF. Written as DNA, the CDR3 is TGTGCCAGCAGCCCAGGACAGGGCGACGAGCAGTACTTC.